The 19 T cell receptor beta chains listed next were all sequenced from one sample in a study of cytomegalovirus exposure and HLA in healthy donors. TCRdb keeps only in-frame clones here, not all; method: immunoSEQ multiplex PCR. Of 150,000 to 200,000 clones in the sample, 87% are singletons; the top ten hold more than 1.3%. Sequences were obtained from PBMCs. These receptor sequences come from a woman in her twenties or thirties in good health and CMV-seronegative.

The chain uses TRBV15 and TRBJ1-1, with TRBD1 identical over 7 bases. Trimming removed 1 base from V and 4 bases from J; junction bases left unmatched: 3. Germline V lookup: CDR1 LNHNV, CDR2 YYDKDF (reference sequence). This CDR3 has 14 residues. DNA of the CDR3: TGTGCCACCAGCAGAGGCCAGGGGGTCACTGAAGCTTTCTTT. Protein: CATSRGQGVTEAFF.

The rearrangement joins TRBV7-9 to TRBJ2-7; D uncertain. Germline V gene data show CDR1 as SEHNR and CDR2 as FQNEAQ (reference sequence). This CDR3 contains 13 residues. V shed 11 bases and J shed 0 bases, with 14 bases lying between them. CDR3 DNA: TGTGCCTCCATTCCGGGTTACTCCTACGAGCAGTACTTC. Protein product: CASIPGYSYEQYF.

This chain links TRBV21-1 with TRBJ2-3; the D call TRBD1 from the table was never checked on the DNA. TRBV21-1 is annotated as a pseudogene. The CDR3 spans 15 residues. CDR3 coding DNA: TGTGCCAGCAGCAAATCGGGACAGGGAGGAAATACGCAGTATTTT. Translation gives CASSKSGQGGNTQYF.

This chain joins TRBV30 and TRBJ1-4; D gene unclear. Trimming pared 4 bases from V and 8 bases from J, leaving 11 bases between. The CDR3 extends over 12 amino acids. Germline-derived CDR1 and CDR2 are GTSNPN and SVGIG (reference sequence). CDR3 nucleotides: TGTGCCTGGAACCCAAGCGGGGAAAAACTGTTTTTT. Its protein product is CAWNPSGEKLFF.

The chain has TRBV9 and TRBJ2-7; possible D gene TRBD1, 6 bases. Germline CDR1 SGDLS, CDR2 YYNGEE. The CDR3 is 17 residues long. V shed 0 bases and J shed 1 base, with 17 bases lying between them. The CDR3 coding sequence is TGTGCCAGCAGCGTAGTGGCCCCAGGGGTCCCTTCCTACGAGCAGTACTTC. Translated, it gives CASSVVAPGVPSYEQYF.

The V gene is TRBV19, the J gene TRBJ2-7, with D unresolved. V was shortened by 5 bases and J by 0 bases, with 5 bases between the two germline ends. The CDR3 extends over 12 amino acids. Germline V gene lookup returns CDR1 LNHDA and CDR2 SQIVND (reference sequence). The CDR3 region is CASSSSSYEQYF. The CDR3 DNA reads as TGTGCCAGTAGTTCCAGCTCCTACGAGCAGTACTTC. Using reference TRBV19 and TRBJ2-7 for the parts outside the CDR3, the full variable domain is DGGITQSPKYLFRKEGQNVTLSCEQNLNHDAMYWYRQDPGQGLRLIYYSQIVNDFQKGDIAEGYSVSREKKESFPLTVTSAQKNPTAFYLCASSSSSYEQYFGPGTRLTVT.

V and J are TRBV7-8 and TRBJ2-3; D might be TRBD1 (7 bases). Trimming took off 1 base at V and 2 bases at J, with 19 bases between the two ends. The CDR3 is 18 residues long. CDR1 is SGHVS, CDR2 FQNEAQ, per germline. The CDR3 nucleotides read TGTGCCAGCAGCTTAGGTGGGGGGTGGGACAGTTACACAGATACGCAGTATTTT. This sequence encodes CASSLGGGWDSYTDTQYF.

A single count supports this clone. CDR3 in amino acids: CASSSSGEDEQFF. CDR3 coding DNA: TGTGCCAGTAGTAGTTCGGGGGAGGATGAGCAGTTCTTC. V usage is TRBV19 and J usage is TRBJ2-1, with a tentative D call TRBD2 (6 bases). The CDR3 covers 13 residues. The germline V gene has CDR1 LNHDA and CDR2 SQIVND (reference sequence). V was pared by 4 bases and J by 8 bases, with 12 bases between.

V and J are TRBV7-2 and TRBJ1-2; tentatively, D is TRBD1 (6 bases). The CDR3 contains 14 residues. Germline-derived CDR1 and CDR2 are SGHTA and FQGNSA. V dropped 3 bases and J dropped 5 bases, with 13 bases sitting between them. CDR3 loop: CASSLADRPYGYTF. The CDR3 DNA is TGTGCCAGCAGCTTGGCAGACAGGCCTTATGGCTACACCTTC.

This clone has a handful of counts. The chain joins TRBV2 to TRBJ1-1; a possible D gene is TRBD1 (6 bases). Looked up from germline, CDR1 is SNHLY and CDR2 is FYNNEI. V lost 6 bases to trimming and J lost 1 base, with 9 bases between them. CDR3 length: 13 residues. The CDR3 loop is CASSQGRNTEAFF. For the CDR3, the DNA is TGTGCCAGCAGCCAGGGGAGGAACACTGAAGCTTTCTTT.

This chain connects TRBV19 to TRBJ1-2; TRBD1 agrees at 7 bases. CDR3 length equals 13 residues. V was pared by 4 bases and J by 8 bases, with 7 bases of the junction left unmatched. CDR1 is LNHDA, CDR2 SQIVND, per germline (reference sequence). CDR3 protein: CASSKGGTVGYTF. For the CDR3, the DNA is TGTGCCAGTAGTAAGGGCGGGACAGTAGGCTACACCTTC.

The V call is TRBV29-1, the J call TRBJ1-1; 8 bases map to TRBD1. The CDR3 totals 12 residues. The germline gives CDR1 SQVTM, CDR2 ANQGSEA. With V trimmed by 6 bases and J by 7 bases, 7 bases remained unmatched. CDR3 residues: CSVGGTGLEAFF. The CDR3 region has the DNA TGCAGCGTGGGGGGGACAGGTCTTGAAGCTTTCTTT.

The V call is TRBV7-2, the J call TRBJ1-2, with 11 positions matching TRBD1. Looked up from germline, CDR1 is SGHTA and CDR2 is FQGNSA. The V and J ends lost 2 bases and 7 bases, in that order; junction bases with no gene match: 6. The CDR3 is 15 residues long. CDR3 DNA: TGTGCCAGCAGCTTAATCAGAGGACAGGGGGCTGGCTACACCTTC. Encoded protein: CASSLIRGQGAGYTF.

J is TRBJ1-6 and V is TRBV13; D might be TRBD1 (5 bases). Germline V gene lookup returns CDR1 PRHDT and CDR2 FYEKMQ (reference sequence). There are 13 residues in the CDR3. The germline V and J ends were trimmed by 4 bases and 7 bases, with 8 bases remaining between them. CDR3: CASSSRQNSPLHF. The CDR3 DNA follows: TGTGCCAGCAGCTCAAGACAGAATTCACCCCTCCACTTT.

The chain carries TRBV27 and TRBJ2-3, with 13 bases lining up with TRBD2. Germline CDR1 reads MNHEY; CDR2 reads SMNVEV (reference sequence). V gave up 6 bases and J gave up 2 bases; unmatched junction bases: 5. This CDR3 is 16 amino acids long. CDR3 sequence reads: CASSMTSGGITDTQYF. The CDR3 DNA is TGTGCCAGCAGCATGACTAGCGGGGGGATCACAGATACGCAGTATTTT.

V and J are TRBV19 and TRBJ2-1; possibly TRBD2 for D (7 bases). Trimming removed 7 bases from V and 7 bases from J, with 14 bases in between. CDR1 LNHDA and CDR2 SQIVND come from the germline V gene (reference sequence). The CDR3 length is 13 residues. CDR3 sequence (DNA): TGTGCCAGTATGGCAGGGAGGGGGAATGAGCAGTTCTTC. Amino acids: CASMAGRGNEQFF.

This chain connects TRBV27 to TRBJ2-1; 15 positions match TRBD2. This CDR3 is built from 19 residues. Germline CDR1 reads MNHEY; CDR2 reads SMNVEV (reference sequence). V trimming: 5 bases; J trimming: 3 bases; junction bases outside the gene matches: 11. CDR3 sequence: CASSPRTSGGAGSYNEQFF. DNA of the CDR3: TGTGCCAGCAGTCCCCGGACTAGCGGGGGGGCCGGGAGCTACAATGAGCAGTTCTTC.

This clone was counted ten times or more. The chain is built from TRBV15 and TRBJ1-3, with D uncertain. V lost 0 bases and J 4 bases, leaving 7 bases between the germline ends. The germline gives CDR1 LNHNV, CDR2 YYDKDF (reference sequence). This CDR3 has 14 residues. CDR3 protein: CATSRDFGGNTIYF. The CDR3 region has the DNA TGTGCCACCAGCAGAGATTTCGGGGGAAACACCATATATTTT.

V is TRBV4-1 and J is TRBJ1-2; no definite D call. Per the germline V gene, CDR1 is MGHRA and CDR2 is YSYEKL. This CDR3 contains 13 residues. V was shortened by 0 bases and J by 6 bases, with 8 bases between the two germline ends. The CDR3 DNA sequence: TGCGCCAGCAGCCAAGATGACGCGGATGGCTACACCTTC. Translation gives CASSQDDADGYTF.